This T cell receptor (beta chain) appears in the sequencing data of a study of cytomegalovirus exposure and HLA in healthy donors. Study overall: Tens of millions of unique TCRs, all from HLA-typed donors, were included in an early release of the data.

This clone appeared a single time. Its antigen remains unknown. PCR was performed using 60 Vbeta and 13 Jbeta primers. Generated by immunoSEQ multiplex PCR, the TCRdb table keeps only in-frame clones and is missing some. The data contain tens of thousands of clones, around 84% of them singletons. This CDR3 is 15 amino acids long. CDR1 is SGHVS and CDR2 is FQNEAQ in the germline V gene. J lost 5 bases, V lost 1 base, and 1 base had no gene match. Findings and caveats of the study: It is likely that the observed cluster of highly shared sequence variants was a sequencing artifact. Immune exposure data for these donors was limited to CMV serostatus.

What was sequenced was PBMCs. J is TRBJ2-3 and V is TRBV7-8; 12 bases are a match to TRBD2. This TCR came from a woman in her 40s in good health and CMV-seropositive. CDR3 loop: CASSLGLAGEDTQYF. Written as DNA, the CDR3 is TGTGCCAGCAGCTTAGGACTAGCGGGAGAAGATACGCAGTATTTT.